This TCR beta chain emerged from a study of shared clonotypes between healthy human individuals. TCRdb's copy holds only in-frame clones and misses some; the assay was immunoSEQ multiplex PCR. This table has more than 900,000 clones, 75% to 80% appearing once. The V gene's germline CDR1 is MDHEN and CDR2 SYDVKM. With 4 bases removed from V and 1 base from J, the gap between germline ends came to 8 bases. The CDR3 has 15 amino acids. Source material: memory CD4+ T cells from PBMCs. Described subset: CD45RA-negative fraction. This sequence was found in a man between 18 and 29 years old in good health. Some clones in this sample may be carry-over from other donors' samples. The chain has TRBV28 and TRBJ2-6, with a tentative D call TRBD1 (6 bases). CDR3 sequence: CASSSTGSGANVLTF. Here the CDR3 DNA reads TGTGCCAGCAGTTCAACAGGGTCTGGGGCCAACGTCCTGACTTTC. Looking up the rest from reference TRBV28 and TRBJ2-6 gives the full variable domain: DVKVTQSSRYLVKRTGEKVFLECVQDMDHENMFWYRQDPGLGLRLIYFSYDVKMKEKGDIPEGYSVSREKKERFSLILESASTNQTSMYLCASSSTGSGANVLTFGAGSRLTVL.